This is a list of T cell receptor beta chains from one sample in a study of T-cell reconstitution after alpha-beta-depleted transplantation in children. From the PCR reads, TCRdb called clonotypes with MiXCR, one entry per CDR3 protein. The table shows about 300,000 distinct CDR3 sequences, with about 7.3% occurring only once. Sequencing was performed on peripheral blood, taken 360 days after TCRalphabeta/CD19-depleted stem cell transplant. Receptors were obtained from a female patient younger than 10 who had a stem cell transplant for Fanconi anemia, so the T cells may come from the graft donor. Both conserved end residues are part of each CDR3. A D gene is named only where the DNA matches it firmly. Part of the rows lack a size; the others show once, few, many or a class for expanded clones.

cdr3_nt cdr3_aa clone_size cdr3_length d_call j_call v_call
TGTGCCACCATCACAGGCGAGTCGTGGAATTCACCCCTCCACTTT CATITGESWNSPLHF many 15 - TRBJ1-6 TRBV7-8
TGTGCCAGCAGCCAAGTAGGTGGGTTTGAAGCTTTCTTT CASSQVGGFEAFF many 13 - TRBJ1-1 TRBV3-1
TGCAGCGTTGAGCCCAGAAATGAGCAGTTCTTC CSVEPRNEQFF many 11 - TRBJ2-1 TRBV29-1
TGCGCCAGCAGCTACCAGGGGGATGGCTACACCTTC CASSYQGDGYTF many 12 TRBD1 TRBJ1-2 TRBV5-1
TGCAGCGTTGAAGCCGGTTGGGGTACGCAGTATTTT CSVEAGWGTQYF many 12 - TRBJ2-3 TRBV29-1
TGTGCCAGCAGCGCCCCCAGCGGGTCCTCAGGAGATGAGCAGTTCTTC CASSAPSGSSGDEQFF - 16 - TRBJ2-1 TRBV13
TGTGCCAGCGGCCCGACAATTGCGGACACCATATATTTT CASGPTIADTIYF few 13 - TRBJ1-3 TRBV25-1
TGCAGTCACTTAGCTAACTATGGCTACACCTTC CSHLANYGYTF few 11 - TRBJ1-2 TRBV20-1
TGCAGCGTTGAAGATACCTACGAGCAGTACTTC CSVEDTYEQYF - 11 - TRBJ2-7 TRBV29-1
TGTGCCAGCAGCGTAACAAGGGGTCAGCCCCAGCATTTT CASSVTRGQPQHF - 13 - TRBJ1-5 TRBV9
TGCAGTGCTAGAGGGGGGGCCGGATACAATGAGCAGTTCTTC CSARGGAGYNEQFF many 14 - TRBJ2-1 TRBV20-1
TGTGCCAGCTCACCAGCGGTAGCGGGGGTACAAGAGACCCAGTACTTC CASSPAVAGVQETQYF few 16 TRBD2 TRBJ2-5 TRBV18
TGTGCCAGCAGATATGGACTGAGGCCGGCGGAAGAGACCCAGTACTTC CASRYGLRPAEETQYF many 16 - TRBJ2-5 TRBV7-8
TGCAGTGCTAGAGATGGGGACAAAATAGCCAAAAACATTCAGTACTTC CSARDGDKIAKNIQYF many 16 - TRBJ2-4 TRBV20-1
TGTGCCAGCAGCTTAACGATGGCAGATACGCAGTATTTT CASSLTMADTQYF - 13 - TRBJ2-3 TRBV11-3
TGTGCCACCTACCAGGGCAGGGAAAACACTGAAGCTTTCTTT CATYQGRENTEAFF few 14 - TRBJ1-1 TRBV2
TGTGCCAGCGGACAGAGGGCCGGGGAGCTGTTTTTT CASGQRAGELFF many 12 - TRBJ2-2 TRBV7-3
TGTGCCAGCAGTTTTGCTAGCGGCACAGATACGCAGTATTTT CASSFASGTDTQYF many 14 - TRBJ2-3 TRBV12-3/TRBV12-4
TGTGCCAGCAGTTTAGCGAAGAGAAACACTGAAGCTTTCTTT CASSLAKRNTEAFF many 14 - TRBJ1-1 TRBV12-3/TRBV12-4
TGTGCCACCAGTGAGAACAGGGGGAGTGCCTCTGAAGCTTTCTTT CATSENRGSASEAFF many 15 TRBD1 TRBJ1-1 TRBV24-1
TGTGCCAGCAGCCCCTGGGATAGGAAGGGGGCCGGTGGCTACACCTTC CASSPWDRKGAGGYTF few 16 TRBD1 TRBJ1-2 TRBV12-3/TRBV12-4
TGTGCCAGCAGTCACCGGACAGGGGATGGCTACACCTTC CASSHRTGDGYTF many 13 TRBD1 TRBJ1-2 TRBV7-9
TGTGCCAGCAGCTTGTTTAGCGGGGGGAACAATGAGCAGTTCTTC CASSLFSGGNNEQFF many 15 TRBD2 TRBJ2-1 TRBV5-6
TGTGCCAGCAGTTACCGGGGGGGGTATGGCGGGGAGCTGTTTTTT CASSYRGGYGGELFF - 15 TRBD2 TRBJ2-2 TRBV6-5
TGCGCCAGCAGCTTGTTACCCGAAGAGACCCAGTACTTC CASSLLPEETQYF many 13 - TRBJ2-5 TRBV5-1
TGCAGTGCTAGCCGGGGAGGCCCCCAAGGGAATGAGCAGTTCTTC CSASRGGPQGNEQFF many 15 - TRBJ2-1 TRBV20-1
TGTGCCATCAGTGAGACAGTCCGGGGGAACTATGGCTACACCTTC CAISETVRGNYGYTF many 15 - TRBJ1-2 TRBV10-3
TGTGCCAGCAGTGAAGCTTCGGCCTACGAGCAGTACTTC CASSEASAYEQYF many 13 - TRBJ2-7 TRBV6-1
TGCGCCAGCAGCTTGTTGGGGAGCTCCTATAATTCACCCCTCCACTTT CASSLLGSSYNSPLHF many 16 - TRBJ1-6 TRBV5-1
TGTGCCAGCAGCCCAAAACTAGCGGGGGACGATGAGCAGTTCTTC CASSPKLAGDDEQFF many 15 TRBD2 TRBJ2-1 TRBV7-9
TGTGCCAGCAGTGGGGAGGGGTACCGAGTGTACGAGCAGTACTTC CASSGEGYRVYEQYF many 15 TRBD2 TRBJ2-7 TRBV25-1
TGTGCCAGCAGCCCAGGGTGGCTTATCTACGAGCAGTACTTC CASSPGWLIYEQYF many 14 - TRBJ2-7 TRBV6-5
TGTGCCAGCAGCCAAGATTGGAGGTCCACAGATACGCAGTATTTT CASSQDWRSTDTQYF many 15 - TRBJ2-3 TRBV4-2
TGTGCCAGCAGCTTACGGGGGGGGTGGTTTACGCAGTATTTT CASSLRGGWFTQYF few 14 TRBD2 TRBJ2-3 TRBV7-8
TGTGCCAGCAGTTTACTCGTAAATACAGGGACCGGGGAGCTGTTTTTT CASSLLVNTGTGELFF many 16 - TRBJ2-2 TRBV12-3/TRBV12-4
TGTGCCAGCAGCGCGGGACAGGGGAACACTGAAGCTTTCTTT CASSAGQGNTEAFF many 14 TRBD1 TRBJ1-1 TRBV9
TGCGCCAGCAGCTTAACCTTAACAGGGGCCAATACGCAGTATTTT CASSLTLTGANTQYF many 15 TRBD1 TRBJ2-3 TRBV5-1
TGCAGTGCTGCCGGGACTAGCGGGACAATCATCTACAATGAGCAGTTCTTC CSAAGTSGTIIYNEQFF many 17 TRBD2 TRBJ2-1 TRBV20-1
TGCGCCAGCAGCTGGGGGGGATTTCTGGCCTACGAGCAGTACTTC CASSWGGFLAYEQYF - 15 TRBD2 TRBJ2-7 TRBV5-1
TGTGCCAGCAGGACTAGCGGAGCCGCAGATACGCAGTATTTT CASRTSGAADTQYF many 14 TRBD2 TRBJ2-3 TRBV6-5
TGTGCCAGCAGCCCCTCCTCTAGCGGGAGTCTTCAAGAGACCCAGTACTTC CASSPSSSGSLQETQYF many 17 TRBD2 TRBJ2-5 TRBV9
TGTGCCAGCAGTCAGGAGCCCTTGAACACTGAAGCTTTCTTT CASSQEPLNTEAFF few 14 - TRBJ1-1 TRBV28
TGTGCCAGCAGTTTGACTTGGATCACGAGCACAGATACGCAGTATTTT CASSLTWITSTDTQYF many 16 - TRBJ2-3 TRBV12-3/TRBV12-4
TGTGCCAGCAGTTTCATTATAGACGAGCAGTACTTC CASSFIIDEQYF many 12 - TRBJ2-7 TRBV12-3/TRBV12-4
TGTGCCAGCAGCGGGACTTATTTCACCGGGGAGCTGTTTTTT CASSGTYFTGELFF many 14 - TRBJ2-2 TRBV9
TGTGCCAGCAGGCGACAGGGGGATACGCAGTATTTT CASRRQGDTQYF many 12 TRBD1 TRBJ2-3 TRBV2
TGTGCCAGCAGTGATAATACAGATACGCAGTATTTT CASSDNTDTQYF many 12 - TRBJ2-3 TRBV25-1